The clone carrying this TCR beta chain was counted once. Antigen: not known. This table comes from immunoSEQ multiplex PCR, and its TCRdb copy is limited to in-frame clones, with some not included. The sample shows 80,000 or so clones, about 90% of them seen only once. The sample is drawn from a study of T cell responses to AZD1222 COVID-19 vaccine. Study conclusions and caveats: Sampled repertoires all dated from after the peak T cell response. Donors, mostly white British, included more females; clonal diversity was possibly underestimated.

This CDR3 is 14 amino acids long. The V segment lost 5 bases and the J segment 4 bases; nucleotides outside the gene matches: 6. Germline V gene lookup returns CDR1 SEHNR and CDR2 FQNEAQ (reference sequence). The rearrangement links TRBV7-9 to TRBJ1-1; 8 bases agree with TRBD1. The source of this sequence is an adult in good health. Sequencing was performed on peripheral blood, taken on day 0 of MenACWY control vaccination. The CDR3 DNA sequence: TGTGCCAGCAGCGGCGACAGGGGTTTCACTGAAGCTTTCTTT. It yields the protein CASSGDRGFTEAFF.